The T cell receptor (beta chain) under discussion was sequenced for a study of CD8 T cells in Susac syndrome (dated by TCRdb to about 2019). The study in broad terms: Of the Susac syndrome patients who were sequenced, roughly 8 were in clinical remission while more than five had clinically active disease. Susac syndrome patients were therapy-naive, on corticosteroids (some also receiving IVIg), or on IVIg alone at blood withdrawal. The study used repertoire sequencing to test whether antigen drove CD8+ T cell activation and differentiation in Susac syndrome. Study-level results and caveats: The number of individuals in the TCR sequencing and HLA analysis was acknowledged as relatively small. No clonal expansion was detected in the CD4+ T cell repertoire of Susac syndrome patients.

Peripheral blood CD8+ and CD4+ T cells from healthy donors, Susac syndrome patients and multiple sclerosis patients were profiled by high-throughput TCR beta sequencing. The Susac syndrome patients fulfilled recently defined diagnostic criteria for definite or probable disease. CD8+ TEMRA cells were enriched by FACS, while bulk CD8+ and CD4+ T cells were purified by magnetic negative isolation. Blood was collected in EDTA tubes and processed within 24 hours, with PBMCs isolated through density gradient centrifugation. PBMCs intended for TCR sequencing were cryopreserved in liquid nitrogen and were subsequently thawed in a 37 degrees C water bath. Purity of sorted or isolated CD4+, CD8+ and CD8+ TEMRA cells was at least 90%. RNA was extracted with the RNeasy kit and roughly 0.5 to 1 ug was reverse transcribed using random hexamers. TCR beta CDR3 regions were amplified with the immunoSEQ multiplex PCR assay covering 54 Vbeta and 13 Jbeta segments. Bias from PCR amplification was corrected by using a synthetic template baseline for primer optimization and for computational correction. On the study's bioinformatics: Reads were assigned to V, D and J genes according to IMGT and analyzed in immunoSEQ Analyzer, with only productive sequences retained. To calculate clonality, Shannon entropy was normalized by log2 of the number of productive unique sequences and then subtracted from one. For each patient and control, public and private clones were evaluated within the 100 most prevalent clones. A clone was defined as Susac-specific if it was absent from the healthy and MS cohorts, from 1052 published viral clones and from other ImmuneACCESS disease sequences. TCRdb trimmed the raw reads at Q25, called clones with MiXCR and kept productive beta chains. Each CDR3 protein gets just one entry, which takes the most common genes and DNA from the rows behind it. For this entry, the V and J calls and clone size follow TCRdb and not the study's own pipeline. The sample table lists approximately 260,000 distinct CDR3 sequences, 90% to 96% of them with a count of one. Around 0.093% of the sample lies in the top ten.

On this clonotype: What this receptor recognizes is not known. No per-base quality is available; no much larger clone lies one base away.

CDR1 and CDR2, looked up from the germline V gene (reference sequence), are LGHDT and YNNKEL. Inclusive of the bounding cysteine and phenylalanine, the CDR3 is 14 residues long. Left in the record is the CDR3 DNA by itself, 42 bases read in frame from the first base. Cut back by 5 bases and 7 bases, the V and J ends lie 17 bases apart. The clonotype comes from a human donor with Susac syndrome. This sequence uses TRBV3-1 and TRBJ1-1; TRBD1 might be the D gene, on 6 matching bases. Sequencing used CD4+ T cells from PBMCs. The DNA is TGTGCCAGCAGCAGAGGCGGGGGCGGGATTGAAGCTTTCTTT. Its translation reads: CASSRGGGGIEAFF.